The present entry profiles one T cell receptor beta chain with its context. No antigen is known for it. Per-nucleotide qualities are absent, and no much larger clonotype sits a single base away. V is pared back by 4 bases and J by 9 bases, with 10 bases lying between the germline termini. CDR1 and CDR2, per the germline V gene, are SGHDN and FVKESK. Reading from cysteine to phenylalanine, the CDR3 counts 12 amino acids. Only the CDR3 region is kept as DNA, spanning 36 bases read in frame from base 1. The sample comes from a study of T cell responses to AZD1222 COVID-19 vaccine (dated by TCRdb to 2020 to 2023). Concerning the study at large: A total of 233 trial participants underwent TCR sequencing, of whom nearly 210 had received two doses of AZD1222 and around 26 had received two doses of the MenACWY control vaccine. Enrollment into the trials was organized by age into subgroups of 18-55, 56-69 and 70-plus years, and those subgroups contained approximately 150, 30 and 60 TCR-sequenced participants, respectively. Paper-wide results and their limitations: Vaccine-associated CD4 TCRs spanned the whole spike protein, with dominant responses in regions 160-218 and 743-854. The 56-69-year group was small, and its depth increase did not reach significance, likely because of low power. Because no samples from the day 14 peak response were available, repertoires could be characterized only after the peak T cell response. Reportedly, almost half of the unique spike-specific TCRs recognized epitopes lying outside the regions that are mutated in the B.1.351 and B.1.1.7 variants. After two AZD1222 doses, spike-specific TCR breadth and depth were significantly higher than at day 0 and than in MenACWY recipients. Participants were mostly white British, with more females than males. The authors suggested clonal diversity may have been underestimated. Conclusions about previously exposed vaccinees are limited because only a handful of AZD1222 recipients were SARS-CoV-2 seropositive at baseline.

Taken with the paper, the label for time point translates to: about 28 days (+/-7) after the second vaccine dose. AZD1222 recipients given second doses at about 4 weeks or at about 12 weeks were pooled, since spike-specific TCR depth and breadth were not found to differ between the two schedules. Vaccinee samples were obtained from the UK trials COV001 and COV002, which included a single-blind randomized controlled phase 2/3 trial of AZD1222 (ChAdOx1 nCoV-19) in healthy adults. Trial participant PBMC samples were collected at day 0 and day 28 after the second dose for TCRbeta chain sequencing. The CDR3 regions of human TCRbeta chains were analyzed by immunosequencing. The study's own analysis went as follows. Repertoire TCRs were matched against a reference library of SARS-CoV-2-specific TCRs generated with the MIRA antigen-specificity platform. Breadth meant the fraction of unique TCRs that were SARS-CoV-2-associated, whereas depth meant the fraction of total T cells that were SARS-CoV-2-associated. Using the MIRA data, each spike-specific TCR was mapped to the spike region that the TCR reacts to and placed in a CD4 or CD8 class. Log10-transformed breadth and depth values were compared by one-way ANOVA with Sidak's multiple comparisons tests. TCRdb's version of the immuneACCESS table is confined to in-frame rearrangements and falls short of the full clone set. An unresolved V gene accounts for under half of the shortfall where checked; the remainder is of unknown origin. The V and J calls and clone size were taken over from that table, and D and trimming were inferred from the DNA. This sample holds fewer than 140,000 clones; roughly 91% were observed only once. Roughly 8% of the sample belongs to the ten largest clones.

The chain employs TRBV14 and TRBJ2-1; the D region possibly corresponds to TRBD1 (7 bases align). This receptor was identified in an adult who received the AZD1222 COVID-19 vaccine. Sequenced material: peripheral blood, taken 28 days after the second AZD1222 dose. The CDR3 region reads CASSPQGGEQFF. The bases are TGTGCCAGCAGCCCCCAGGGGGGTGAGCAGTTCTTC.